One sample yielded the 23 T cell receptor beta chains listed below, sequenced in a study of CD8+CD57+ T cells in acquired aplastic anemia (dated by TCRdb to about 2018). Data came from an Illumina HiSeq 2000. Genomic DNA served as template for TCR beta VDJ combination and CDR3 sequence profiling. TCRdb took the public reads, trimmed them with fastp at Q25, ran MiXCR for clone calling and kept in-frame beta chains. Entries are consolidated by CDR3 protein sequence, retaining the most common genes and DNA. Counted in this sample were hundreds of thousands of distinct CDR3 sequences; under 80% of them appeared once. Of the sample, 3% to 4.5% is held by the ten largest clones. The source material was sorted CD4+, CD8+, or CD8+CD57+ T cells (not recorded which) from PBMCs. The receptors originated from a human donor in good health, serving as a control.

With regard to this clonotype: Given a much more abundant clone one base away, this may be a read error. V is TRBV6-5 and J is TRBJ1-6; weak D call: TRBD1 (6 bases). The CDR3 length is 14 residues. Deletions cut 2 bases from V and 8 bases from J, with 10 bases between. In germline, CDR1 is MNHEY, CDR2 SVGAGI. The CDR3 protein is CASSYLGGDSPLHF. The CDR3 DNA is TGTGCCAGCAGTTACCTAGGGGGGGATTCACCCCTCCACTTT.

The CDR3 coding sequence is TGTGCCAGCAGCTTAGGGCGACATGGAAGGACTGAAGCTTTCTTT. It translates to CASSLGRHGRTEAFF. The V gene is TRBV11-2, the J gene TRBJ1-1, with no clear D. Germline CDR1 and CDR2: SGHAT and FQNNGV. V shed 1 base and J shed 5 bases, with 14 bases lying between them. There are 15 residues in the CDR3. The complete variable domain, with remaining parts taken from reference TRBV11-2 and TRBJ1-1, reads EAGVAQSPRYKIIEKRQSVAFWCNPISGHATLYWYQQILGQGPKLLIQFQNNGVVDDSQLPKDRFSAERLKGVDSTLKIQPAKLEDSAVYLCASSLGRHGRTEAFFGQGTRLTVV.

As for this clonotype: This CDR3 is missing its conserved last phenylalanine or tryptophan, likely due to a read error. The limits of the CDR3 on the DNA are not certain, so only TCRdb's listed CDR3 is given. The gene calls are TRBV7-9 and TRBJ1-5; TRBD1 is the table's D call and was not checked against the DNA. The CDR3 contains 13 residues when both ends are counted. CDR1 SEHNR and CDR2 FQNEAQ come from the germline V gene (reference sequence). The CDR3 spells CASSVTGGTDTQY.

J is TRBJ1-6 and V is TRBV12-3 or TRBV12-4; D possibly corresponds to TRBD1 (6 bases). This CDR3 region has 18 residues. Trimming pared 8 bases from V and 1 base from J, leaving 21 bases between. The CDR3 DNA is TGTGCCAGCCAGCGCTTATGGGGGCGCGGATCCTATAATTCACCCCTCCACTTT. Encoded protein: CASQRLWGRGSYNSPLHF.

This clonotype was counted at least ten times. The chain carries TRBV18 and TRBJ1-6, with 7 bases identical to TRBD1. This CDR3 comprises 14 residues. J gave up 7 bases and V 4 bases, and 4 bases lay outside the gene matches. Germline CDR1 is KGHSH and CDR2 is LQKENI. The chain's CDR3 is CASSRGRGNSPLHF. CDR3 bases: TGTGCCAGCTCACGGGGCAGGGGGAATTCACCCCTCCACTTT.

This clonotype has just one count. The rearrangement links TRBV5-8 to TRBJ2-7; D may be TRBD2 (5 bases). Germline CDR1 and CDR2: SGHTS and YDEGEE. The CDR3 length is 13 residues. The ends were cut back, 4 bases at V and 6 bases at J, with 14 bases in the middle. CDR3 coding DNA: TGTGCCAGCAGCCAAGCGGCGAGAACCGAGCAGTACTTC. Translating it yields CASSQAARTEQYF. Full variable domain (remainder filled in from reference TRBV5-8 and TRBJ2-7): EAGVTQSPTHLIKTRGQQATLRCSPISGHTSVYWYQQALGLGLQFLLWYDEGEERNRGNFPPRFSGRQFPNYSSELNVNALELEDSALYLCASSQAARTEQYFGPGTRLTVT.

The CDR3 DNA follows: TGTGCCAGCAGCGATCGACAGGGGTCGATACACGAGCAGTACTTC. Encoded protein: CASSDRQGSIHEQYF. The rearrangement joins TRBV7-9 to TRBJ2-7; 8 bases line up with TRBD1. CDR1 SEHNR and CDR2 FQNEAQ come from the germline V gene (reference sequence). CDR3 length: 15 residues. The trim removed 5 bases at V and 5 bases at J, leaving 11 bases unmatched.

The J gene is TRBJ1-5, the V gene TRBV12-3 or TRBV12-4; weak D call: TRBD1 (5 bases). The J call may be faulty, since TRBJ1-3 better matches the DNA end. This CDR3 has 16 amino acids. CDR3 residues: CASSRLAGSSGNTIYF. CDR3 nucleotides: TGTGCCAGCAGTCGCCTGGCAGGGTCATCGGGAAACACCATATATTTT.

The genes are TRBV2 and TRBJ2-2; unclear D gene. The CDR3 consists of 16 residues. CDR1 is SNHLY and CDR2 is FYNNEI in the germline V gene. V gave up 2 bases and J gave up 14 bases, with 24 bases separating them. CDR3 nucleotides: TGTGCCAGCAGTGAATTTACGTCCACAGATACGCAGGATCTGTTTTTT. The encoded protein is CASSEFTSTDTQDLFF. The full variable domain, rest sourced from reference TRBV2 and TRBJ2-2, is EPEVTQTPSHQVTQMGQEVILRCVPISNHLYFYWYRQILGQKVEFLVSFYNNEISEKSEIFDDQFSVERPDGSNFTLKIRSTKLEDSAMYFCASSEFTSTDTQDLFFGEGSRLTVL.

The gene calls are TRBV2 and TRBJ1-1, with D possibly being TRBD1 (6 bases). CDR3 size: 15 residues. Trimming pared 6 bases from V and 4 bases from J, leaving 18 bases between. The germline CDR1 and CDR2 sequences are SNHLY and FYNNEI. CDR3 DNA sequence: TGTGCCAGCAGGCTCGACAGGCAGGGAGGCACTGAAGCTTTCTTT. Protein product: CASRLDRQGGTEAFF.

The rearrangement joins TRBV5-1 to TRBJ1-1; perhaps TRBD1 as D (6 bases). The CDR3 spans 13 residues. Germline CDR1 SGHRS, CDR2 YFSETQ. Trimming removed 6 bases at V and 4 bases at J, with 13 bases between. The CDR3 sequence is CASKEAGATEAFF. The DNA for the CDR3 is TGCGCCAGCAAGGAGGCAGGGGCCACTGAAGCTTTCTTT.

With regard to this clonotype: As the CDR3 is not closed by the conserved phenylalanine or tryptophan, this likely results from a read error. Because the CDR3's place on the DNA is in doubt, the DNA is left out and the CDR3 is given as listed by TCRdb. The chain recombines TRBV7-2 with TRBJ1-5; the D call TRBD1 from the table was never checked on the DNA. The length of the CDR3 is 13 amino acids, counting both ends. Germline CDR1 reads SGHTA; CDR2 reads FQGNSA. CDR3: CASSLGQGANTQY.

The genes are TRBV6-1 and TRBJ1-5; 7 nucleotides match TRBD1. From germline, CDR1 is MNHNS and CDR2 SASEGT. The V segment lost 4 bases and the J segment 5 bases; nucleotides outside the gene matches: 11. The CDR3 runs 16 residues. DNA of the CDR3: TGTGCCAGCAGTGCCCATACCGGGACAGAGGATCAGCCCCAGCATTTT. It codes for CASSAHTGTEDQPQHF.

In this sample, this clonotype turned up once. This chain joins TRBV6-5 and TRBJ2-1; 8 bases map to TRBD2. The CDR3 consists of 16 residues. Looked up from germline, CDR1 is MNHEY and CDR2 is SVGAGI. The trim removed 0 bases at V and 10 bases at J, leaving 11 bases unmatched. CDR3 DNA: TGTGCCAGCAGTTACTCGAAACTAGCGGACCCCTGCGAGCAGTTCTTC. Amino acids: CASSYSKLADPCEQFF.

V usage is TRBV5-1 and J usage is TRBJ2-7; the D gene could be TRBD1 or TRBD2 (6 bases each). V was trimmed by 2 bases and J by 0 bases, leaving 15 bases between them. Germline values: CDR1 SGHRS, CDR2 YFSETQ. The CDR3 consists of 16 residues. CDR3 amino acids: CASSLGGTTSSYEQYF. The CDR3, as DNA: TGCGCCAGCAGCTTAGGAGGGACAACGAGCTCCTACGAGCAGTACTTC.

This clonotype was seen at least ten times. The rearrangement uses TRBV9 and TRBJ2-5; 9 bases map to TRBD1. Trimming took 3 bases from V and 1 from J; bases not matched to a gene: 4. The CDR3 sequence is 15 residues long. The germline CDR1 and CDR2 sequences are SGDLS and YYNGEE. The CDR3 loop reads CASSGQGQGQETQYF. CDR3 DNA: TGTGCCAGCAGCGGCCAGGGACAGGGCCAAGAGACCCAGTACTTC.

As to this clonotype: Lacking the conserved final phenylalanine or tryptophan, this CDR3 likely reflects a read error. The chain employs TRBV10-2 and TRBJ1-1; maybe TRBD1 (5 bases). CDR1 and CDR2 from the germline V gene are WSHSY and SAAADI. Trimming took off 1 base at V and 0 bases at J, with 12 bases between the two ends. CDR3 length equals 16 residues. Here the CDR3 DNA reads TGCGCCAGCAGTGAGTACCTACAGGCAATGAACACTGAAGCTTTCCTT. It yields the protein CASSEYLQAMNTEAFL.

Of note for this clonotype: A read error may produce the germline difference seen at one junction end. V is TRBV29-1 and J is TRBJ2-7; D is uncertain. Germline lookup yields CDR1 SQVTM and CDR2 ANQGSEA. The CDR3 is 11 residues long. The CDR3 DNA sequence: TGCAGCGTTAAGGTGTTCTACGGGCAGTACTTC. Its protein product is CSVKVFYGQYF.

A remark on this clonotype: Because the CDR3 is missing its conserved closing phenylalanine or tryptophan, this is likely a read error. This chain links TRBV2 with TRBJ1-2, with a tentative D call TRBD1 (5 bases). The CDR3 consists of 14 residues. The germline gives CDR1 SNHLY, CDR2 FYNNEI. Trimming took 10 bases from V and 3 from J, leaving 18 bases between them. The CDR3 bases are TGTGCCACCAGCAGGGCTCTGGTTGACTATGGCTACACCATC. Its protein is CATSRALVDYGYTI.

The gene calls are TRBV12-3 or TRBV12-4 and TRBJ1-5, with TRBD1 as a possible D gene (6 bases). This CDR3 comprises 13 residues. V was cut by 1 base and J by 11 bases, with 12 bases left in between. CDR3 loop: CASSLVQGTAQHF. CDR3 DNA: TGTGCCAGCAGTTTAGTACAGGGAACGGCCCAGCATTTT.

Comment on this clonotype: No conserved phenylalanine or tryptophan is present at the end of the CDR3, so a read error is the likely explanation. J is TRBJ2-7 and V is TRBV5-1; 7 bases map to TRBD2. Germline values: CDR1 SGHRS, CDR2 YFSETQ. V lost 2 bases and J lost 5; bases outside the gene matches: 10. This CDR3 has 15 residues. The CDR3 DNA is TGCGCCAGCAGCTTAGGCGGGAGCAACCCCCACGAGCAGTACCTC. Its protein product is CASSLGGSNPHEQYL.

J is TRBJ2-3 and V is TRBV2; D possibly corresponds to TRBD2 (5 bases). The V end lost 7 bases, the J end lost 2 bases, and 10 bases lay between the germline ends. This CDR3 is built from 13 residues. Germline loops: CDR1 SNHLY, CDR2 FYNNEI. The CDR3 spells CASKRDTTDTQYF. CDR3 DNA: TGTGCCAGCAAGAGGGATACCACAGATACGCAGTATTTT.

A note on this clonotype: In this CDR3 the conserved last residue, phenylalanine or tryptophan, is missing, so a read error is likely. The DNA is omitted, as the CDR3 cannot be located on it reliably, and the CDR3 follows TCRdb's listing. The rearrangement uses TRBV7-4 and TRBJ2-7. The CDR3 spans 15 amino acids, including both terminal residues. CDR1 and CDR2 from the germline V gene are SGHVT and SQSDAQ. This CDR3 reads CASSASWGSSYEQHL.